Listed here are 15 T cell receptor beta chains from one sample, sequenced in a study of T cells after yellow fever vaccination. From the 5' RACE reads, TCRdb called clonotypes with MiXCR, one entry per CDR3 protein. The top ten hold roughly 17% of the sample, which has around 340,000 distinct CDR3 sequences, 8.5% to 9% seen once. Sequenced material: PBMCs, taken on the day of the first yellow fever vaccination. The origin of the receptors is a man younger than 35 who received the YFV17D yellow fever vaccine.

In its sample, this clonotype was seen a few times. The chain carries TRBV20-1 and TRBJ2-3; a possible D gene is TRBD1 (6 bases). The CDR3 covers 16 residues. Trimming took 3 bases from V and 2 from J, leaving 18 bases between them. Germline V gene data show CDR1 as DFQATT and CDR2 as SNEGSKA (reference sequence). CDR3 sequence reads: CSASIGRGLFTDTQYF. Written as DNA, the CDR3 is TGCAGTGCTAGTATTGGCAGGGGATTATTCACAGATACGCAGTATTTT.

V and J are TRBV20-1 and TRBJ2-3; TRBD2 aligns across 8 bases. The CDR3 spans 16 residues. CDR1 DFQATT and CDR2 SNEGSKA come from the germline V gene (reference sequence). With 0 bases clipped from V and 2 bases from J, the junction kept 7 bases outside the gene matches. CDR3 residues: CSARDLRRGVTDTQYF. The CDR3 DNA sequence: TGCAGTGCTAGAGATCTTAGGCGGGGGGTCACAGATACGCAGTATTTT.

This clonotype was counted only a few times. The J gene is TRBJ1-1, the V gene TRBV4-3; 7 nucleotides match TRBD1. The CDR3 extends over 14 amino acids. Germline CDR1 is LGHNA and CDR2 is YSLEER. J gave up 3 bases and V 3 bases, and 4 bases lay outside the gene matches. CDR3 region: CASSHPDRDTEAFF. The CDR3 DNA follows: TGCGCCAGCAGCCATCCCGACAGGGACACTGAAGCTTTCTTT.

The chain couples TRBV20-1 to TRBJ2-5, with TRBD1 matching 7 bases. Trimming took 6 bases from V and 2 from J; bases not matched to a gene: 6. This CDR3 contains 13 residues. In germline, CDR1 is DFQATT, CDR2 SNEGSKA (reference sequence). The DNA for the CDR3 is TGCAGTGCGGAGACAGGGTTGCAAGAGACCCAGTACTTC. Its translation is CSAETGLQETQYF.

This clonotype has ten or more counts. This chain connects TRBV5-6 to TRBJ2-2; 9 positions match TRBD2. Germline V CDR1 and CDR2: SGHDT, YYEEEE. The ends lost 1 base at V and 4 bases at J; junction bases unmatched: 8. The CDR3 length is 17 residues. Here the CDR3 DNA reads TGTGCCAGCAGCTTGAGACTAGCGGTGGCGGTCACCGGGGAGCTGTTTTTT. Translating gives CASSLRLAVAVTGELFF. Supplemented by reference TRBV5-6 and TRBJ2-2, the full variable domain reads DAGVTQSPTHLIKTRGQQVTLRCSPKSGHDTVSWYQQALGQGPQFIFQYYEEEERQRGNFPDRFSGHQFPNYSSELNVNALLLGDSALYLCASSLRLAVAVTGELFFGEGSRLTVL.

V and J are TRBV5-1 and TRBJ1-5; D might be TRBD1 (5 bases). V lost 4 bases, J lost 6 bases, and 17 bases lay in between. The CDR3 spans 15 residues. Germline CDR1 reads SGHRS; CDR2 reads YFSETQ. CDR3 in amino acids: CASSPQGILSQPQHF. CDR3 bases: TGCGCCAGCAGCCCCCAGGGTATCCTTAGTCAGCCCCAGCATTTT.

V is TRBV7-8 and J is TRBJ2-2, with 8 bases lining up with TRBD1. CDR1 SGHVS and CDR2 FQNEAQ come from the germline V gene. V lost 1 base and J lost 3; bases outside the gene matches: 7. The CDR3 runs 17 residues. Written as DNA, the CDR3 is TGTGCCAGCAGCTTAGGGAGACAGGGGAGCCACACCGGGGAGCTGTTTTTT. As protein: CASSLGRQGSHTGELFF.

This chain joins TRBV6-6 and TRBJ2-7, with D perhaps matching TRBD1 or TRBD2 (5 bases each). The length of the CDR3 is 13 residues. Deletions cut 6 bases from V and 2 bases from J, with 11 bases between. Germline values: CDR1 MNHNY, CDR2 SVGAGI (reference sequence). CDR3 sequence (DNA): TGTGCCAGCAGCCGTGGGGGTACCTACGAGCAGTACTTC. The encoded protein is CASSRGGTYEQYF.

This clonotype was seen a handful of times. The V gene is TRBV2, the J gene TRBJ2-5; tentative D call: TRBD1 (6 bases). V was clipped by 6 bases and J by 0 bases, with 11 bases between them. The V gene's germline CDR1 is SNHLY and CDR2 FYNNEI. This CDR3 is built from 14 residues. This chain's CDR3 is CASSPQGYQETQYF. In DNA form, the CDR3 reads TGTGCCAGCAGCCCCCAGGGGTACCAAGAGACCCAGTACTTC.

The chain uses TRBV11-1 and TRBJ2-2; 7 nucleotides line up with TRBD1. Germline CDR1 and CDR2: SGHAT and FQDESV (reference sequence). The CDR3 spans 16 residues. The J segment lost 3 bases and the V segment lost 5 bases, leaving 9 bases of the junction unmatched. The CDR3: CASSTYRGRDTGELFF. CDR3 bases: TGTGCCAGCAGCACCTACAGGGGTAGGGACACCGGGGAGCTGTTTTTT.

In this sample, this clonotype turned up many times. V gene TRBV4-3 combines with J gene TRBJ1-1; 9 bases are shared with TRBD1. The CDR3 has 13 amino acids. Germline lookup yields CDR1 LGHNA and CDR2 YSLEER. The junction had 2 bases not matched to a gene; V was cut back by 5 bases and J by 4 bases. The CDR3: CASSTTGGTEAFF. The CDR3, as DNA: TGCGCCAGCAGCACGACAGGGGGCACTGAAGCTTTCTTT.

The J gene is TRBJ2-7, the V gene TRBV4-1, with D uncertain. In germline, CDR1 is MGHRA, CDR2 YSYEKL. CDR3 size: 14 residues. Trimming removed 1 base at V and 0 bases at J, with 7 bases between. In DNA, the CDR3 is TGCGCCAGCAGCCAAGTAGGCAACTCCTACGAGCAGTACTTC. Its translation is CASSQVGNSYEQYF.

The rearrangement joins TRBV4-3 to TRBJ2-7; tentatively, D is TRBD2 (5 bases). Germline CDR1 is LGHNA and CDR2 is YSLEER. V lost 0 bases to trimming and J lost 0 bases, with 9 bases between them. The CDR3 has 15 amino acids. CDR3 nucleotides: TGCGCCAGCAGCCAAGATTCTGGGAGCTCCTACGAGCAGTACTTC. Encoded protein: CASSQDSGSSYEQYF.

This clonotype was observed a few times. The rearrangement links TRBV6-1 to TRBJ1-2; D is possibly TRBD1 (6 bases). The germline V gene has CDR1 MNHNS and CDR2 SASEGT. The CDR3 loop spans 14 amino acids. V was trimmed by 5 bases and J by 4 bases, leaving 14 bases between them. In nucleotides, the CDR3 is TGTGCCAGCAGTACCTCCGGGACAACCTATGGCTACACCTTC. Its translation is CASSTSGTTYGYTF.

This clonotype came up many times. V usage is TRBV9 and J usage is TRBJ1-1, with D hard to call. V shed 1 base and J shed 0 bases, with 7 bases lying between them. This CDR3 is 14 amino acids long. Germline V gene sequence: CDR1 SGDLS, CDR2 YYNGEE. CDR3 in amino acids: CASSVSGMNTEAFF. The CDR3 DNA reads TGTGCCAGCAGCGTATCCGGAATGAACACTGAAGCTTTCTTT.